Described below is a single T cell receptor beta chain sequence and its context. In the original processing: Cell counts per sample came from amplifying reference gene primers. Data came from immunoSEQ multiplex PCR; TCRdb stores just in-frame clones and leaves some out. V, J and clone size are those of that table, while D and trimming were read from the DNA. The sample yields fewer than 40,000 clones, roughly 85% seen once. The CDR3 sequence is 15 residues long. V shed 0 bases and J shed 0 bases, with 7 bases lying between them. These data originate in a study of blood T cell repertoires in COVID-19. Overall study: Acute and convalescent COVID-19 specimens originated in the United States, Italy and Spain. Sample material is recorded as cDNA or gDNA derived from T cells, B-cell-depleted T cells, or PBMCs.

Sequences were obtained from peripheral blood. The rearrangement uses TRBV5-3 and TRBJ2-1; D is uncertain. TRBV5-3 is recorded as an ORF, its role being uncertain. This sequence originates from a human donor in a cohort sampled during active COVID-19. Here the CDR3 DNA reads TGTGCCAGAAGCTTGGGAGAGGTCTCCTACAATGAGCAGTTCTTC. Translation gives CARSLGEVSYNEQFF.